This TCR beta chain appears in the sequencing data of a study of blood T cell repertoires in COVID-19. Study details: The cDNA or gDNA used as material had been derived from T cells, B-cell-depleted T cells, or PBMCs.

This CDR3 has 13 amino acids. The V end was cut by 2 bases, the J end by 3 bases, with 5 bases between. Germline V gene data show CDR1 as LNHDA and CDR2 as SQIVND (reference sequence). Per the original methods: Amplification from reference gene primers served as the basis for estimated nucleated cell counts. Using immunoSEQ multiplex PCR, the repertoire was profiled, and TCRdb retains in-frame clones only, with some absent. V and J calls plus clone size are reproduced from that table; the DNA served to infer D and trimming. Among 240,000 or so clones listed, 85% to 90% were seen once. Sequencing was done on a sample of peripheral blood. The origin of this receptor is a man aged 55 to 70 with acute or convalescent COVID-19. The chain uses TRBV19 and TRBJ2-1, with D hard to call. CDR3 in amino acids: CASSINGYNEQFF. CDR3 in DNA: TGTGCCAGTAGTATAAACGGCTACAATGAGCAGTTCTTC.